These T cell receptor beta chains were read from a single sample in a study of shared clonotypes between healthy human individuals. Some clones are missing from TCRdb's copy, which holds only in-frame ones; the method was immunoSEQ multiplex PCR. There are about 2.1 million clones in the sample; about 93% occur only once, and more than 1.5% lies in the top ten. Sequences were obtained from naive CD8+ T cells from PBMCs. These receptors all come from a man younger than 35 in good health. Some clones in this sample may be carry-over from other donors' samples. Each CDR3 is given without its conserved first and last residue. The D gene is left open where the match is weak.

d_gene	v_gene	CDR3aa
.	TRBV10-3	AISEYLRVGMNTEAF
TRBD1	TRBV30	AWSTRTGRSDGYT
TRBD2	TRBV5-1	ASSLRGGATDTQY
TRBD2	TRBV15	ATSRKVGEGRNIQY
TRBD1	TRBV9	ASSPAGTDNEQF
.	TRBV10-2	ASSHRVNEQF
.	TRBV7-9	ASSGIQGYEQY
TRBD1	TRBV20-1	SSPGQHF
.	TRBV28	ASSSGRVDNEQF
.	TRBV27	ASSLSLGESSYNEQF
.	TRBV23-1	ASSQSSGRVGETQY
.	TRBV29-1	SVELENTEAF
.	TRBV5-1	ASSQGRIPRDEQY
.	TRBV9	ASSGGADRFYEQY
.	TRBV27	ASSLGLSYEQY
.	TRBV2	ASSRTYNEQF
TRBD1	TRBV19	ASTSGTGDGETQY
.	TRBV6-5	ASSYSGDSTGELF
.	TRBV27	ASKGPERGGGPYWEQY
.	TRBV28	ASSLSGIGNQPQH
TRBD1	TRBV7-8	ASSLVVRGDTEAF
.	TRBV19	ASSIAGVNYGYT
TRBD2	TRBV28	ASSPGLAGISYEQY
.	TRBV7-4	ASSLLSVGANVLT